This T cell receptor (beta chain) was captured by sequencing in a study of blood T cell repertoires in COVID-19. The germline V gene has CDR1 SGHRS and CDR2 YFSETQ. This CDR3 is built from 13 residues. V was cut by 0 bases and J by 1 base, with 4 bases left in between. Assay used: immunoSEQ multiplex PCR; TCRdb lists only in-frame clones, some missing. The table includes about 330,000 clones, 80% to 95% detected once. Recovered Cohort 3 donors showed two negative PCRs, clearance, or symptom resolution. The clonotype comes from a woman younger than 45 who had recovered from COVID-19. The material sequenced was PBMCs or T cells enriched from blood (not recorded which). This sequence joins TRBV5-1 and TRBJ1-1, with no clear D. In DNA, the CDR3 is TGCGCCAGCAGCTTGGAACAGAACACTGAAGCTTTCTTT. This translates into CASSLEQNTEAFF.